This TCR beta chain is from a study of control samples from healthy donors and cancer patients. The germline CDR1 and CDR2 sequences are MDHEN and SYDVKM. This CDR3 is 13 amino acids long. Trimming stripped 3 bases from V and 1 base from J, with 6 bases between. Sequencing used immunoSEQ multiplex PCR; TCRdb keeps in-frame clones, though not all of them. The sample carries around 140,000 clones, about 90% recorded once. The clonotype comes from a man over 45 with head and neck cancer. Sequences were obtained from PBMCs. The chain employs TRBV28 and TRBJ1-1; D gene uncertain. CDR3 nucleotide sequence: TGTGCCAGCAGTTTTAATCCGAACACTGAAGCTTTCTTT. It translates to CASSFNPNTEAFF.